This T cell receptor (beta chain) originates from a study of T cell changes during pregnancy in multiple sclerosis. Method: immunoSEQ multiplex PCR; TCRdb's copy keeps in-frame clones and lacks some. The sample records tens of thousands of clones, 90% to 95% being singletons. The CDR3 is 16 amino acids. The germline V and J ends were trimmed by 4 bases and 2 bases, with 21 bases remaining between them. The germline V gene encodes CDR1 SQVTM and CDR2 ANQGSEA. The sample consisted of peripheral blood, taken after pregnancy. The rearrangement uses TRBV29-1 and TRBJ2-7, with a possible D match to TRBD1 (6 bases). The TCR originated in a female donor in good health, enrolled as a control in a pregnancy study. This CDR3 reads CSVAGLKRRTAYEQYF. CDR3 nucleotides: TGCAGCGTTGCGGGGCTGAAACGAAGGACAGCCTACGAGCAGTACTTC.